This T cell receptor (beta chain) was recovered during a study of technical replicates of blood from four donors. Repertoires were generated with immunoSEQ multiplex PCR, while TCRdb's copy carries only in-frame clones and drops some. Here the sample spans under 70,000 clones, around 84% being singletons. This CDR3 has 13 residues. Germline CDR1 SEHNR, CDR2 FQNEAQ (reference sequence). The ends were cut back, 0 bases at V and 6 bases at J, with 9 bases in the middle. The chain joins TRBV7-9 to TRBJ2-7; possible D gene TRBD1, 5 bases. Sequences were obtained from PBMCs. The receptor was isolated from a human donor in good health. Some clones in this sample may be carry-over from other donors' samples. The DNA of the CDR3 is TGTGCCAGCAGCTTAGCGAGCAGGGTCGAGCAGTACTTC. Translation gives CASSLASRVEQYF.